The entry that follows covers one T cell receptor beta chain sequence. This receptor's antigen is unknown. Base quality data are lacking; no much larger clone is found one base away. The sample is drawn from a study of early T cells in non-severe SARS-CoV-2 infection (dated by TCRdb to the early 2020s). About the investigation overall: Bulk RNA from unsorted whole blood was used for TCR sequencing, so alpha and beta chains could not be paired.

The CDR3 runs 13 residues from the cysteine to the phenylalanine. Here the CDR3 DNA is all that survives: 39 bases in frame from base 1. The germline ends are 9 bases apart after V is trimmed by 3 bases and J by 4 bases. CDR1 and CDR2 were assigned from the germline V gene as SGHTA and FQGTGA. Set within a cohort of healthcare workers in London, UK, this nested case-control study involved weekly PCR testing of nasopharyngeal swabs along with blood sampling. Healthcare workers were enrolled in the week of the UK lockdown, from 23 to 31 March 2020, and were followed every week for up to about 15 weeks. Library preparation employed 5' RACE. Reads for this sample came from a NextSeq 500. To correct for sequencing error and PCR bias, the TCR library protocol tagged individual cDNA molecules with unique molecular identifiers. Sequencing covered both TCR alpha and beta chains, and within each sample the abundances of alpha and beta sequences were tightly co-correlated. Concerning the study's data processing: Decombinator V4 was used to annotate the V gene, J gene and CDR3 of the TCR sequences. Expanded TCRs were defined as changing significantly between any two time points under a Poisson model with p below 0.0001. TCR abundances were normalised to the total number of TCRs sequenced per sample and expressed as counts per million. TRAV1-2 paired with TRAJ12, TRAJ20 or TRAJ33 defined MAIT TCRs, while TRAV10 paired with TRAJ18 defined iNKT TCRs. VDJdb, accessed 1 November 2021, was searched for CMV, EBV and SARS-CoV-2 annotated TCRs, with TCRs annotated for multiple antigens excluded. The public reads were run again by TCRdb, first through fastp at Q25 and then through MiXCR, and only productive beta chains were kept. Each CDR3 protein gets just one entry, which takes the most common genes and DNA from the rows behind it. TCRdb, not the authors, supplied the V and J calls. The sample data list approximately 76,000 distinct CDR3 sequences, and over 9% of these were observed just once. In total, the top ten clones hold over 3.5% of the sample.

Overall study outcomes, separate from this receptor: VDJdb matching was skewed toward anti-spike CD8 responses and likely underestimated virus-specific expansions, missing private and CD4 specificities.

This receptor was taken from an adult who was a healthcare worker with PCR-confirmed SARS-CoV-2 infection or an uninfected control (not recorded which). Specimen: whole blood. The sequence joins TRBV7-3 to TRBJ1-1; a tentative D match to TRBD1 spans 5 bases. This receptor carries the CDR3 CASSLGPATEAFF. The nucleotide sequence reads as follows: TGTGCCAGCAGCTTGGGGCCCGCCACTGAAGCTTTCTTT.